The 21 T cell receptor beta chains listed next were all sequenced from one sample in a study of cytomegalovirus exposure and HLA in healthy donors. The study ran its PCR with 60 Vbeta and 13 Jbeta primers. The method was immunoSEQ multiplex PCR; TCRdb's version includes in-frame clones alone and lacks a portion of them. This sample has over 150,000 clones, with around 80% found just once. Specimen: PBMCs. The receptor source for this set is a man between 40 and 49 years old in good health and CMV-seronegative.

This chain joins TRBV5-1 and TRBJ2-7; TRBD1 aligns across 7 bases. The CDR3 extends over 16 amino acids. CDR1 is SGHRS, CDR2 YFSETQ, per germline. V shed 6 bases and J 4 bases; nucleotides not matched to a gene: 16. The CDR3 sequence is CASNEGPGTAQYEQYF. The CDR3 DNA reads TGCGCCAGCAACGAGGGGCCCGGGACAGCTCAATACGAGCAGTACTTC.

This clone occurred once. This chain connects TRBV5-1 to TRBJ2-7, with TRBD2 matching over 7 bases. This CDR3 contains 13 residues. From germline, CDR1 is SGHRS and CDR2 YFSETQ. The junction had 7 bases not matched to a gene; V was cut back by 3 bases and J by 7 bases. This CDR3 reads CASSSWLAAEQYF. The CDR3 DNA sequence: TGCGCCAGCAGCTCGTGGCTAGCGGCTGAGCAGTACTTC.

The chain is built from TRBV6-1 and TRBJ2-3; maybe TRBD1 (8 bases). Trimming cost V 5 bases and J 3 bases, with 15 bases left between them. This CDR3 comprises 15 residues. Germline V gene lookup returns CDR1 MNHNS and CDR2 SASEGT. The CDR3 DNA follows: TGTGCCAGCAGTAACCACAGGGGGGGGACAGATACGCAGTATTTT. Its translation is CASSNHRGGTDTQYF.

J is TRBJ2-1 and V is TRBV19, with 9 nucleotides matching TRBD2. The CDR3 is 16 residues long. After removal of 5 bases from V and 2 bases from J, the junction contained 7 bases not matched to a gene. CDR1 LNHDA and CDR2 SQIVND come from the germline V gene (reference sequence). The CDR3 bases are TGTGCCAGTAGTTCCGGACTAGCGCGGACCTACAATGAGCAGTTCTTC. Amino acids: CASSSGLARTYNEQFF.

The genes are TRBV19 and TRBJ1-5, with D possibly TRBD1 on 6 matching bases. Trimming pared 5 bases from V and 0 bases from J, leaving 20 bases between. The V gene's germline CDR1 is LNHDA and CDR2 SQIVND (reference sequence). The CDR3 has 18 residues. The CDR3 loop is CASSARRTQGYSNQPQHF. CDR3 in DNA: TGTGCCAGTAGTGCTCGGAGGACTCAGGGGTATAGCAATCAGCCCCAGCATTTT.

The rearrangement uses TRBV6-6 and TRBJ2-5; possible D gene TRBD1, 6 bases. The CDR3 extends over 15 amino acids. Trimming removed 4 bases at V and 5 bases at J, with 17 bases between. Germline V gives CDR1 MNHNY, CDR2 SVGAGI (reference sequence). The CDR3 region is CASSFIRGSLETQYF. The CDR3 DNA follows: TGTGCCAGCAGTTTCATCAGGGGCTCCTTGGAGACCCAGTACTTC.

The genes are TRBV5-6 and TRBJ2-7; D gene unclear. Trimming took off 0 bases at V and 3 bases at J, with 13 bases between the two ends. Germline V gene data show CDR1 as SGHDT and CDR2 as YYEEEE. CDR3 length: 15 amino acids. The CDR3 is CASSLASVTFYEQYF. The DNA of the CDR3 is TGTGCCAGCAGCTTGGCATCGGTAACCTTCTACGAGCAGTACTTC. The full variable domain, completed using reference TRBV5-6 and TRBJ2-7, is DAGVTQSPTHLIKTRGQQVTLRCSPKSGHDTVSWYQQALGQGPQFIFQYYEEEERQRGNFPDRFSGHQFPNYSSELNVNALLLGDSALYLCASSLASVTFYEQYFGPGTRLTVT.

This clone is deemed medium-sized. The chain recombines TRBV30 with TRBJ1-2; D call uncertain. This CDR3 has 16 residues. Trimming took off 1 base at V and 8 bases at J, with 23 bases between the two ends. Germline CDR1 reads GTSNPN; CDR2 reads SVGIG (reference sequence). The CDR3 region is CAWSEAMTIRNFGYTF. CDR3 DNA sequence: TGTGCCTGGAGTGAAGCGATGACTATTAGGAATTTCGGCTACACCTTC.

The chain uses TRBV11-2 and TRBJ2-7; TRBD2 aligns across 7 bases. Germline V lookup: CDR1 SGHAT, CDR2 FQNNGV. The ends lost 5 bases at V and 2 bases at J; junction bases unmatched: 3. CDR3 length: 13 amino acids. The CDR3 loop is CASSPGLAYEQYF. The CDR3 DNA is TGTGCCAGCAGCCCAGGACTAGCCTACGAGCAGTACTTC.

V gene TRBV7-3 combines with J gene TRBJ2-1; D is possibly TRBD2 (5 bases). V lost 5 bases to trimming and J lost 2 bases, with 7 bases between them. CDR1 and CDR2 from the germline V gene are SGHTA and FQGTGA. This CDR3 comprises 13 residues. CDR3 nucleotides: TGTGCCAGCAGCCTCGGGACCTACAATGAGCAGTTCTTC. Residues: CASSLGTYNEQFF.

Regarding this clone: This CDR3 is also generated by other DNA sequences in the sample. The chain couples TRBV5-1 to TRBJ1-5; 7 positions agree with TRBD1. This CDR3 comprises 15 residues. V shed 0 bases and J 0 bases; nucleotides not matched to a gene: 0. Looked up from germline, CDR1 is SGHRS and CDR2 is YFSETQ. This CDR3 reads CASSLDRGSNQPQHF. CDR3 nucleotide sequence: TGCGCCAGCAGCTTGGACAGGGGTAGCAATCAGCCCCAGCATTTT.

The chain couples TRBV27 to TRBJ2-5; 8 bases line up with TRBD2. Germline trimming cut 4 bases from V and 5 bases from J; bases unmatched to any gene: 9. Per germline, CDR1 MNHEY and CDR2 SMNVEV (reference sequence). The CDR3 runs to 15 residues. CDR3 amino acids: CASSWGGGPGETQYF. The CDR3 DNA is TGTGCCAGCAGTTGGGGCGGGGGGCCGGGGGAGACCCAGTACTTC.

With regard to this clone: Compared with germline, one end of the junction differs, possibly owing to a read error. The chain joins TRBV7-2 to TRBJ2-4; a possible D gene is TRBD1 (6 bases). The CDR3 loop spans 12 amino acids. Germline-derived CDR1 and CDR2 are SGHTA and FQGNSA. The CDR3 region is CASSSFQGGWVF. The CDR3 DNA reads TGTGCCAGCAGCTCCTTCCAAGGGGGTTGGGTCTTC.

The rearrangement links TRBV13 to TRBJ1-2, with 7 bases matching TRBD1. The CDR3 has 12 amino acids. J gave up 7 bases and V 4 bases, and 3 bases lay outside the gene matches. The germline V gene encodes CDR1 PRHDT and CDR2 FYEKMQ (reference sequence). CDR3 residues: CASSSQGIGYTF. DNA for the CDR3: TGTGCCAGCAGCTCACAGGGGATTGGCTACACCTTC.

This clone was seen just once. This rearrangement joins TRBV5-1 to TRBJ2-7; no definite D call. CDR1 and CDR2 (germline): SGHRS, YFSETQ. This CDR3 spans 14 amino acids. V was pared by 0 bases and J by 5 bases, with 12 bases between. CDR3 residues: CASSLDPGFNEQYF. The CDR3 DNA is TGCGCCAGCAGCTTGGACCCAGGATTCAACGAGCAGTACTTC.

This rearrangement joins TRBV27 to TRBJ2-1; D possibly corresponds to TRBD1 (6 bases). Germline-derived CDR1 and CDR2 are MNHEY and SMNVEV (reference sequence). V lost 3 bases and J lost 4, with 19 bases in between. The CDR3 covers 17 residues. CDR3 nucleotide sequence: TGTGCCAGCAGTTTTGGTGGGGGCCTCCTTTCTTACAATGAGCAGTTCTTC. Protein product: CASSFGGGLLSYNEQFF.

The chain uses TRBV9 and TRBJ1-1; 7 bases map to TRBD1. The CDR3 sequence is 15 residues long. Per the germline V gene, CDR1 is SGDLS and CDR2 is YYNGEE. Trimming took 4 bases from V and 2 from J; bases not matched to a gene: 8. Here the CDR3 reads CASSLTGDRNTEAFF. CDR3 sequence (DNA): TGTGCCAGCAGCTTAACAGGGGATAGAAACACTGAAGCTTTCTTT.

V gene TRBV7-2 combines with J gene TRBJ1-5, with D tentatively TRBD1 (6 bases). The V gene lost 4 bases and the J gene lost 2 bases, with 9 bases spanning the gap. The germline V gene has CDR1 SGHTA and CDR2 FQGNSA. There are 14 residues in the CDR3. This CDR3 reads CASSSDRGNQPQHF. The CDR3 region has the DNA TGTGCCAGCAGCTCGGACAGAGGCAATCAGCCCCAGCATTTT.

The chain joins TRBV5-1 to TRBJ2-7; TRBD1 matches at 9 bases. Germline CDR1 and CDR2: SGHRS and YFSETQ. J was trimmed by 6 bases and V by 0 bases; bases with no gene match: 7. The length of the CDR3 is 15 residues. The CDR3 region has the DNA TGCGCCAGCAGCTTGGAACCGGGACAGGGTATCGAGCAGTACTTC. The encoded protein is CASSLEPGQGIEQYF.

The chain employs TRBV4-1 and TRBJ1-2; D not certain. V shed 6 bases and J shed 2 bases, with 13 bases lying between them. Germline V gene sequence: CDR1 MGHRA, CDR2 YSYEKL. The CDR3 loop spans 14 amino acids. This chain's CDR3 is CASRNVGVNYGYTF. The CDR3 nucleotides read TGCGCCAGCAGAAATGTCGGGGTGAACTATGGCTACACCTTC.

The V and J genes are TRBV4-3 and TRBJ2-3; TRBD2 matches 11 bases. With V trimmed by 0 bases and J by 4 bases, 15 bases remained unmatched. Germline CDR1 and CDR2: LGHNA and YSLEER. This CDR3 is built from 20 residues. The CDR3 is CASSQDIAGGPYKGSDTQYF. In DNA form, the CDR3 reads TGCGCCAGCAGCCAAGATATAGCGGGGGGGCCATATAAAGGGTCAGATACGCAGTATTTT.